These T cell receptor beta chains were read from a single sample in a study of T cell responses to AZD1222 COVID-19 vaccine. The data were produced by immunoSEQ multiplex PCR, yet TCRdb's version contains in-frame clones alone and is incomplete. The sample holds 52,000 or so clones, around 85% seen once. Sequenced here: peripheral blood, sampled on day 0 of MenACWY control vaccination. These receptors originate from an adult in good health. The CDR3 runs from the conserved cysteine through the conserved F or W. D genes are given only for firm matches. Clone sizes are given selectively: once, few, many, or a class where the clone is expanded.

D gene | J gene | V gene | clone size | CDR3 protein | CDR3 DNA
. | TRBJ1-5 | TRBV3-1/TRBV3-2 | . | CASSQGSWSSNQPQHF | TGTGCCAGCAGCCAAGGGTCGTGGAGTAGCAATCAGCCCCAGCATTTT
TRBD1 | TRBJ1-2 | TRBV7-9 | . | CASSQRPGQGGDGYTF | TGTGCCAGCAGCCAGCGACCGGGACAGGGAGGAGATGGCTACACCTTC
TRBD1 | TRBJ1-2 | TRBV4-1 | . | CASSPGTARNYGYTF | TGCGCCAGCAGCCCCGGGACAGCTAGAAACTATGGCTACACCTTC
. | TRBJ1-2 | TRBV30 | few | CAWSVRKSDYGYTF | TGTGCCTGGAGTGTACGTAAATCGGACTATGGCTACACCTTC
TRBD1 | TRBJ2-7 | TRBV4-1 | few | CASSQRQGDFHEQYF | TGCGCCAGCAGCCAAAGACAGGGAGATTTCCACGAGCAGTACTTC
. | TRBJ2-7 | TRBV30 | . | CAWSASVGGEQYF | TGTGCCTGGAGTGCATCAGTTGGGGGCGAGCAGTACTTC
. | TRBJ1-4 | TRBV18 | once | CASSPQTGFMATNEKLFF | TGTGCCAGCTCACCACAAACCGGTTTTATGGCAACTAATGAAAAACTGTTTTTT
. | TRBJ1-4 | TRBV11-2 | . | CASSRDRNEKLFF | TGTGCCAGCAGCCGAGACAGAAATGAAAAACTGTTTTTT
TRBD1 | TRBJ1-2 | TRBV27 | few | CASSMDRVSGYTF | TGTGCCAGCAGTATGGACAGGGTCTCTGGCTACACCTTC
TRBD2 | TRBJ2-1 | TRBV6-2/TRBV6-3 | . | CASSYGTSGNEQFF | TGTGCCAGCAGTTACGGGACTAGCGGCAATGAGCAGTTCTTC
TRBD2 | TRBJ2-3 | TRBV5-4 | . | CASSPGLAGPLGTQYF | TGTGCCAGCAGCCCAGGACTAGCGGGACCTCTGGGTACGCAGTATTTT
TRBD1 | TRBJ1-5 | TRBV5-5 | few | CASSFGTGGSQPQHF | TGTGCCAGCAGCTTCGGGACAGGGGGCTCACAGCCCCAGCATTTT
. | TRBJ1-3 | TRBV7-9 | . | CASSLEGYSGNTIYF | TGTGCCAGCAGCTTAGAAGGGTATTCTGGAAACACCATATATTTT
. | TRBJ2-3 | TRBV18 | . | CASSPEVGYTQYF | TGTGCCAGCTCACCTGAAGTTGGATATACGCAGTATTTT
. | TRBJ1-5 | TRBV2 | . | CASAQGRGGNQPQHF | TGTGCCAGCGCCCAGGGAAGAGGAGGCAATCAGCCCCAGCATTTT
TRBD1 | TRBJ1-2 | TRBV6-2/TRBV6-3 | . | CASSTPRTGKGYGYTF | TGTGCCAGCAGTACGCCTCGGACAGGGAAGGGCTATGGCTACACCTTC
TRBD1 | TRBJ1-1 | TRBV7-2 | . | CASKGAGSEAFF | TGTGCCAGCAAGGGGGCTGGTAGTGAAGCTTTCTTT
. | TRBJ2-7 | TRBV4-3 | . | CASSQDPGPGDEQYF | TGCGCCAGCAGCCAAGATCCTGGGCCGGGGGACGAGCAGTACTTC
. | TRBJ1-1 | TRBV10-1 | . | CASRNPNTEAFF | TGCGCCAGCAGAAACCCGAACACTGAAGCTTTCTTT
TRBD1 | TRBJ1-4 | TRBV6-5 | . | CASSPDRVSEKLFF | TGTGCCAGCAGCCCAGACAGGGTGTCTGAAAAACTGTTTTTT
. | TRBJ1-5 | TRBV7-8 | . | CASSLGLSVNQPQHF | TGTGCCAGCAGCTTAGGACTATCGGTCAATCAGCCCCAGCATTTT
TRBD2 | TRBJ2-3 | TRBV28 | . | CASSTIQAGSLFTDTQYF | TGTGCCAGCAGTACCATTCAAGCGGGATCCCTTTTCACAGATACGCAGTATTTT
TRBD1 | TRBJ2-2 | TRBV19 | . | CASSGGQGSNTGELFF | TGTGCCAGTAGCGGGGGACAGGGGTCGAACACCGGGGAGCTGTTTTTT
. | TRBJ1-1 | TRBV21-1 | . | CASSRKKYARSLAFF | TGTGCCAGCAGCCGAAAAAAGTATGCGCGGAGTTTGGCTTTCTTT
TRBD2 | TRBJ2-1 | TRBV7-2 | . | CASSLVASGASNEQFF | TGTGCCAGCAGCTTAGTTGCTAGCGGGGCTAGCAATGAGCAGTTCTTC
. | TRBJ1-2 | TRBV9 | . | CASSAFDYGYTF | TGTGCCAGCAGCGCTTTTGACTATGGCTACACCTTC
. | TRBJ2-1 | TRBV18 | . | CASSPPKYNEQFF | TGTGCCAGCTCACCACCAAAGTACAATGAGCAGTTCTTC
. | TRBJ2-1 | TRBV7-2 | . | CASSLVSRKTLQFF | TGTGCCAGCAGCTTAGTTAGTAGGAAAACTCTGCAGTTCTTC
. | TRBJ1-5 | TRBV21-1 | . | CASSKGPATSNQPQHF | TGTGCCAGCAGCAAAGGCCCGGCGACTAGCAATCAGCCCCAGCATTTT
. | TRBJ1-2 | TRBV6-5 | . | CATGDPRGARGGYTF | TGTGCCACGGGGGACCCGCGGGGGGCGCGTGGTGGCTACACCTTC
TRBD1 | TRBJ1-2 | TRBV4-3 | . | CASSRGQGAGGYTF | TGCGCCAGCAGCAGGGGGCAGGGGGCCGGCGGCTACACCTTC
. | TRBJ2-2 | TRBV18 | . | CASSPEGQSNTGELFF | TGTGCCAGCTCACCGGAGGGACAATCGAACACCGGGGAGCTGTTTTTT
. | TRBJ2-3 | TRBV4-3 | . | CASSQVLVSDTQYF | TGCGCCAGCAGCCAAGTCCTAGTATCAGATACGCAGTATTTT
. | TRBJ2-1 | TRBV28 | . | CASSLRNEQFF | TGTGCCAGCAGTTTAAGAAATGAGCAGTTCTTC
. | TRBJ2-2 | TRBV13 | . | CASSLVQGNTGELFF | TGTGCCAGCAGCTTAGTACAGGGAAATACCGGGGAGCTGTTTTTT
TRBD2 | TRBJ2-1 | TRBV28 | . | CASSLSGLAGGRSSYNEQFF | TGTGCCAGCAGTTTATCAGGACTAGCGGGGGGCCGGAGCTCCTACAATGAGCAGTTCTTC
. | TRBJ1-6 | TRBV7-2 | . | CASSLVFRESPLHF | TGTGCCAGCAGCTTAGTATTCAGAGAATCACCCCTCCACTTT